A selection of T cell receptor beta chains follows, all from one sample in a study of T-cell reconstitution after alpha-beta-depleted transplantation in children. TCRdb redid the calling of the PCR reads with MiXCR, one entry per CDR3 protein. The sample contains approximately 18,000 distinct CDR3 sequences, 10% to 15% of which appear only once. The sample was PBMCs, mostly from graft donor cells, taken 60 days after TCRalphabeta/CD19-depleted stem cell transplant. The receptors were sampled from a female patient aged 2-15 years who had a stem cell transplant for congenital amegakaryocytic thrombocytopenia, so the T cells may come from the graft donor. Each CDR3 is given with its conserved first and last residue. A row's size may be missing; if present it is once, few, many or a size class.

V	size	J	CDR3
TRBV20-1	many	TRBJ2-1	CSASQGRNNEQFF
TRBV29-1	-	TRBJ1-2	CSVTKNYGYTF
TRBV7-2	many	TRBJ1-6	CASSPGHSPLHF
TRBV4-2	many	TRBJ2-5	CASSPISGLKETQYF
TRBV20-1	few	TRBJ1-5	CSARSRTGISNQPQHF
TRBV5-4	once	TRBJ2-1	CASSLARYNEQFF
TRBV2	many	TRBJ2-2	CASSEAVFRTSGIGPGELFF
TRBV2	-	TRBJ2-5	CASSEAEGSSYQETQYF
TRBV12-3/TRBV12-4	many	TRBJ2-1	CASSLALGSGSPGRNEQFF
TRBV6-6	many	TRBJ1-1	CASRKPRLGNTEAFF
TRBV7-2	many	TRBJ2-3	CASSFPRAGAEDTQYF
TRBV28	many	TRBJ2-7	CASRSREFGQYF
TRBV24-1	-	TRBJ2-3	CATRSGGQSTDTQYF
TRBV7-9	many	TRBJ1-5	CASSLWEGQPQHF
TRBV20-1	many	TRBJ2-1	CSAIKSGRAAGDEQFF
TRBV7-3	many	TRBJ1-2	CASSSGPLRGRENGYTF
TRBV4-1	many	TRBJ1-1	CASSQSGLLGNTEAFF
TRBV27	many	TRBJ2-5	CASSLSARGETQYF
TRBV20-1	many	TRBJ1-1	CSADVGARAVNTEAFF
TRBV20-1	many	TRBJ2-1	CSASWGGTYNEQFF
TRBV5-1	many	TRBJ2-3	CASSVGAITDTQYF
TRBV4-1	many	TRBJ2-1	CASSSPGREVYNEQFF
TRBV6-1	many	TRBJ2-7	CASSPDEYEQYF
TRBV3-1	-	TRBJ2-1	CATCKERGVPSSYNEQFF
TRBV6-2/TRBV6-3	many	TRBJ2-3	CASSSYGGSTDTQYF
TRBV29-1	many	TRBJ1-1	CSVRDTPRGTEAFF
TRBV5-1	many	TRBJ2-1	CASSTRGGLADYNEQFF